These 21 T cell receptor beta chains were sequenced from one sample in a study of T cell responses to AZD1222 COVID-19 vaccine. Data came from immunoSEQ multiplex PCR; TCRdb stores just in-frame clones and leaves some out. The sample lists over 150,000 clones, roughly 92% occurring once. The sample consisted of peripheral blood, taken on day 0 of AZD1222 vaccination. These receptors were obtained from an adult in good health.

The rearrangement joins TRBV6-5 to TRBJ1-2; D is possibly TRBD1 (5 bases). V lost 6 bases to trimming and J lost 7 bases, with 18 bases between them. The CDR3 length is 14 residues. Germline CDR1 and CDR2: MNHEY and SVGAGI. CDR3 in DNA: TGTGCCAGCAGAAGCTCGGGGGGGGTGAGTGGCTACACCTTC. Translated: CASRSSGGVSGYTF.

The chain joins TRBV27 to TRBJ2-3; 11 nucleotides match TRBD1. CDR3 size: 15 residues. The V and J ends lost 6 bases and 2 bases, in that order; junction bases with no gene match: 4. Germline V gene sequence: CDR1 MNHEY, CDR2 SMNVEV (reference sequence). CDR3 sequence reads: CASSWTGGFTDTQYF. Written as DNA, the CDR3 is TGTGCCAGCAGCTGGACAGGGGGCTTCACAGATACGCAGTATTTT.

The V gene is TRBV6-5, the J gene TRBJ1-4, with D hard to call. The CDR3 is 16 amino acids. The germline gives CDR1 MNHEY, CDR2 SVGAGI. V was trimmed by 2 bases and J by 0 bases, leaving 10 bases between them. Here the CDR3 DNA reads TGTGCCAGCAGTTACGAAGGACCCTCAACTAATGAAAAACTGTTTTTT. This encodes CASSYEGPSTNEKLFF.

This chain joins TRBV18 and TRBJ1-4, with 7 bases that match TRBD1. With V trimmed by 6 bases and J by 5 bases, 3 bases remained unmatched. The CDR3 covers 13 residues. Per germline, CDR1 KGHSH and CDR2 LQKENI. CDR3 DNA: TGTGCCAGCTCCCGGGACAGCAATGAAAAACTGTTTTTT. This gives the protein CASSRDSNEKLFF. The full variable domain, with the rest looked up from reference TRBV18 and TRBJ1-4, is NAGVMQNPRHLVRRRGQEARLRCSPMKGHSHVYWYRQLPEEGLKFMVYLQKENIIDESGMPKERFSAEFPKEGPSILRIQQVVRGDSAAYFCASSRDSNEKLFFGSGTQLSVL.

The V call is TRBV3-1 (or the pseudogene TRBV3-2), the J call TRBJ2-7; the match to TRBD2 covers 11 bases. The CDR3 runs 15 residues. Trimming removed 3 bases from V and 7 bases from J; junction bases left unmatched: 8. Germline lookup yields CDR1 LGHDT and CDR2 YNNKEL (reference sequence). The CDR3 coding sequence is TGTGCCAGCAGCCAGCTAGCGGGGGGCCGGGGGGAGCAGTACTTC. This sequence encodes CASSQLAGGRGEQYF.

The J gene is TRBJ2-1, the V gene TRBV2, with 8 positions matching TRBD1. After removal of 0 bases from V and 3 bases from J, the junction contained 10 bases not matched to a gene. The germline gives CDR1 SNHLY, CDR2 FYNNEI. CDR3 size: 18 residues. CDR3 nucleotide sequence: TGTGCCAGCAGTGAAGCGTCCGGACAGGGTTATCGCTACAATGAGCAGTTCTTC. Translation: CASSEASGQGYRYNEQFF.

This chain uses TRBV24-1 with TRBJ2-1; TRBD1 might be the D (5 bases). The CDR3 length is 12 residues. Per germline, CDR1 KGHDR and CDR2 SFDVKD. V was clipped by 3 bases and J by 12 bases, with 11 bases between them. The CDR3 sequence is CATSDARAVQFF. The CDR3 DNA is TGTGCCACCAGTGATGCCAGGGCTGTGCAGTTCTTC.

The V and J genes are TRBV3-1 (or the pseudogene TRBV3-2) and TRBJ1-2, with a tentative D call TRBD1 (6 bases). The CDR3 runs to 13 residues. With 4 bases removed from V and 5 bases from J, the gap between germline ends came to 11 bases. CDR1 and CDR2 (germline): LGHDT, YNNKEL (reference sequence). CDR3 residues: CASSRQDSYGYTF. In DNA, the CDR3 is TGTGCCAGCAGCCGACAGGATTCTTATGGCTACACCTTC.

The chain is built from TRBV6-4 and TRBJ2-3; the match to TRBD2 covers 9 bases. Losses at the gene ends were 8 bases for V and 6 bases for J; bases not matched to a gene: 6. CDR1 is MRHNA and CDR2 is SNTAGT in the germline V gene. This CDR3 contains 13 residues. CDR3 in amino acids: CASSKREEDTQYF. The DNA for the CDR3 is TGTGCCAGCTCTAAGCGGGAGGAGGATACGCAGTATTTT.

The chain recombines TRBV2 with TRBJ1-4; D not resolved. The CDR3 consists of 15 residues. Trimming took 7 bases from V and 0 from J, leaving 12 bases between them. Germline loops: CDR1 SNHLY, CDR2 FYNNEI. CDR3 sequence (DNA): TGTGCCAGCATCCAGGCCCCCTCAACTAATGAAAAACTGTTTTTT. Translated, it gives CASIQAPSTNEKLFF.

This chain uses TRBV7-8 with TRBJ2-7; 11 bases fit TRBD1. V was clipped by 6 bases and J by 1 base; unmatched bases: 11. The CDR3 extends over 17 amino acids. Germline-derived CDR1 and CDR2 are SGHVS and FQNEAQ. CDR3 coding DNA: TGTGCCAGCAGATACGGACAGGGGGCATTAAGGTCCTACGAGCAGTACTTC. This translates into CASRYGQGALRSYEQYF.

The V gene is TRBV4-3, the J gene TRBJ2-7; maybe TRBD2 (6 bases). CDR3 size: 14 residues. Between the trimmed V and J ends, which lost 4 bases and 4 bases, there was a span of 14 bases. Germline CDR1 reads LGHNA; CDR2 reads YSLEER. The CDR3 sequence: CASSLGTHRYEQYF. DNA of the CDR3: TGCGCCAGCAGCCTCGGGACTCATAGATACGAGCAGTACTTC.

The chain links TRBV5-1 to TRBJ2-7, with 12 bases that match TRBD2. This CDR3 comprises 16 residues. Germline CDR1 and CDR2: SGHRS and YFSETQ. Trimming at V came to 4 bases and at J to 5 bases, leaving 10 bases not matched to a gene. CDR3 coding DNA: TGCGCCAGCAGCAACGCACTAGCGGGGGGTATCCACGAGCAGTACTTC. It encodes CASSNALAGGIHEQYF. Based on the CDR3 plus reference TRBV5-1 and TRBJ2-7, the full variable domain is KAGVTQTPRYLIKTRGQQVTLSCSPISGHRSVSWYQQTPGQGLQFLFEYFSETQRNKGNFPGRFSGRQFSNSRSEMNVSTLELGDSALYLCASSNALAGGIHEQYFGPGTRLTVT.

This clone appeared once. The chain has TRBV6-1 and TRBJ2-2, with 7 bases matching TRBD1. The length of the CDR3 is 13 residues. J lost 9 bases, V lost 3 bases, and 4 bases had no gene match. Germline CDR1 reads MNHNS; CDR2 reads SASEGT. CDR3 in DNA: TGTGCCAGCAGTGACGACAGGGAACGGGAGCTGTTTTTT. This gives the protein CASSDDRERELFF.

The chain recombines TRBV7-2 with TRBJ2-3; 8 bases are shared with TRBD2. The CDR3 is made up of 15 amino acids. CDR1 and CDR2 from the germline V gene are SGHTA and FQGNSA. Trimming took 3 bases from V and 3 from J; bases not matched to a gene: 5. CDR3 amino acids: CASSFGPSGTDTQYF. CDR3 sequence (DNA): TGTGCCAGCAGCTTTGGACCTAGCGGGACAGATACGCAGTATTTT.

The chain joins TRBV2 to TRBJ1-2; TRBD1 aligns across 8 bases. With 6 bases clipped from V and 0 bases from J, the junction kept 6 bases outside the gene matches. The CDR3 consists of 15 residues. Germline loops: CDR1 SNHLY, CDR2 FYNNEI. CDR3 DNA: TGTGCCAGCAGCGGACAGGGTATCGCTAACTATGGCTACACCTTC. Translating it yields CASSGQGIANYGYTF.

This sequence joins TRBV29-1 and TRBJ1-2, with a weak D call TRBD1 (5 bases). The CDR3 sequence is 12 residues long. V lost 3 bases, J lost 5 bases, and 10 bases lay in between. Germline CDR1 is SQVTM and CDR2 is ANQGSEA. CDR3 sequence: CSVEGVGYGYTF. CDR3 bases: TGCAGCGTTGAGGGGGTGGGGTATGGCTACACCTTC.

The rearrangement joins TRBV7-3 to TRBJ2-1; maybe TRBD2 (5 bases). Germline CDR1 SGHTA, CDR2 FQGTGA. Trimming cost V 5 bases and J 7 bases, with 18 bases left between them. The CDR3 covers 15 residues. CDR3 protein: CASSNDYGLWNEQFF. CDR3 bases: TGTGCCAGCAGCAACGACTACGGTCTTTGGAATGAGCAGTTCTTC.

The chain employs TRBV5-8 and TRBJ1-1, with 8 bases aligning to TRBD1. V was clipped by 0 bases and J by 1 base; unmatched bases: 2. The CDR3 is made up of 15 amino acids. Germline assignment: CDR1 SGHTS and CDR2 YDEGEE. CDR3 sequence reads: CASSLVGQANTEAFF. CDR3 nucleotides: TGTGCCAGCAGCTTGGTGGGACAGGCGAACACTGAAGCTTTCTTT.

V is TRBV27 and J is TRBJ1-1; 9 bases align to TRBD1. The CDR3 length is 14 residues. Trimming removed 5 bases from V and 5 bases from J; junction bases left unmatched: 6. Germline-derived CDR1 and CDR2 are MNHEY and SMNVEV (reference sequence). In DNA form, the CDR3 reads TGTGCCAGCAGTACCAACAGGGGGCCTACTGAAGCTTTCTTT. Its translation is CASSTNRGPTEAFF.

The chain recombines TRBV5-1 with TRBJ2-2; 7 bases match TRBD2. CDR3 length: 16 amino acids. Germline V gene lookup returns CDR1 SGHRS and CDR2 YFSETQ. Trimming removed 4 bases from V and 6 bases from J; junction bases left unmatched: 12. The CDR3 DNA reads TGCGCCAGCAGCCCTAGCGGTTTAAGGTCGGCCGGGGAGCTGTTTTTT. Protein: CASSPSGLRSAGELFF. Full variable domain (outside the CDR3, taken from reference TRBV5-1 and TRBJ2-2): KAGVTQTPRYLIKTRGQQVTLSCSPISGHRSVSWYQQTPGQGLQFLFEYFSETQRNKGNFPGRFSGRQFSNSRSEMNVSTLELGDSALYLCASSPSGLRSAGELFFGEGSRLTVL.